This TCR beta chain came from a study of CXCR3-negative and CXCR3-positive naive CD8 T cells. UMI-labeled 5' RACE yielded the TRB cDNA libraries. TCRdb derives one entry per CDR3 protein from the 5' RACE reads, leaving out DNA. This repertoire comprises approximately 37,000 distinct CDR3 sequences; its ten largest clones make up approximately 7.7%. This sequence originates from a human donor in good health. Some clones in this sample may be carry-over from other donors' samples. Sequencing used memory CD8+ T cells from blood.

CDR3 sequence: CASSQDRTDEQYF. The chain combines TRBV4-1 with TRBJ2-7. CDR1 MGHRA and CDR2 YSYEKL come from the germline V gene. The CDR3 loop spans 13 amino acids.